The rows below give T cell receptor beta chains drawn from one sample of a study of OX40 agonist ivuxolimab in advanced cancers. Sequenced by immunoSEQ multiplex PCR; TCRdb stores in-frame clones only, minus some. The table records over 35,000 clones, approximately 83% of them present only once. Here the sequenced sample was CD4+ or CD8+ T cells sorted from blood, taken in a trial of the OX40 agonist ivuxolimab. These receptors originate from an adult with an advanced solid tumor such as melanoma, head and neck, liver or kidney cancer. Both conserved end residues are part of each CDR3. Clone size is not always given. Where it is, it says once, few, many or a class for expanded clones.

V,size,CDR3
TRBV28,.,CASSLELGPFKLFF
TRBV7-8,once,CASSLVFGEQFF
TRBV4-3,.,CASSQDPGSGASYEQYF
TRBV11-1,.,CASSLGRVSSYNEQFF
TRBV5-4,.,CASSLEVGGPNYGYTF
TRBV2,.,CASSEEGRKDEKLFF
TRBV4-3,.,CASSARWEGSEQYF
TRBV29-1,.,CSVGSTGNQETQYF
TRBV18,.,CASTLRDSSGNTIYF
TRBV7-9,.,CASSQGADTEAFF
TRBV10-3,.,CAISTPGYEQYF
TRBV5-8,.,CASSPGVTRGNTGELFF
TRBV7-9,few,CASSLEGGGQPQHF
TRBV5-4,few,CASNTPDGSEKLFF
TRBV29-1,.,CSVDDSSGILDEQFF
TRBV18,once,CASSPEAGRNEKLFF
TRBV9,.,CASSVGWGGNQPQHF
TRBV10-3,.,CAIKGTSSGELFF
TRBV7-2,.,CASSLTRAPLPNYGYTF
TRBV7-6,few,CASSPGGGQLSGNTIYF
TRBV11-2,.,CASSGDRASYEQYF
TRBV7-6,.,CASSLAGQGQETQYF
TRBV19,few,CASSPRGGSRGNHEQYF
TRBV14,.,CASSLSENTEAFF
TRBV2,once,CASSEGGWEQFF
TRBV27,few,CASSRGPYNEQFF
TRBV9,.,CASSALAGADTQYF
TRBV27,.,CASSPLGTYTEAFF
TRBV30,few,CAWSVRGLAEAFF
TRBV5-4,.,CASSSNPRGDHEQYF
TRBV19,few,CASSIVAPTVDGYTF
TRBV4-2,.,CASSQEITDSYEQYF
TRBV4-2,.,CASSQGIHSGLATYEQYF
TRBV5-1,.,CASSLAVGRTTEAFF
TRBV4-1,.,CASSPPEAGELFF
TRBV27,.,CASRSTAPGTQYF
TRBV5-3,.,CARSFGGYNSPLHF